This T cell receptor (beta chain) was sequenced during a study of long-term antiretroviral therapy in people with HIV. In the study overall: The 2015 immediate-ART recommendation was preceded by the earliest samples by about a decade. Study-wide results and limits: With ART, diversity went up but was still lower than in transplant donor controls. Older ART regimens may have been in use when blood was drawn between about 2004 and 2017.

The CDR3 length is 13 residues. CDR1 and CDR2 from the germline V gene are ENHRY and SYGVKD. V dropped 3 bases and J dropped 9; count of bases not matched to a gene: 4. Only United States sites treated participants with HIV. Concerning this clone itself: Its antigen is as yet unknown.

Samples were assayed with immunoSEQ v3.0 at survey level. Sequenced by immunoSEQ multiplex PCR; TCRdb stores in-frame clones only, minus some. The sample includes about 32,000 clones, 97% of them seen just once. The source is a man aged 30-40 years with HIV. The material sequenced was unsorted PBMCs, taken 7.6 years after starting antiretroviral therapy. The gene calls are TRBV10-3 and TRBJ2-1, with 8 bases aligning to TRBD2. CDR3: CAISEERGFEQFF. CDR3 nucleotides: TGTGCCATCAGTGAAGAGCGGGGGTTTGAGCAGTTCTTC.